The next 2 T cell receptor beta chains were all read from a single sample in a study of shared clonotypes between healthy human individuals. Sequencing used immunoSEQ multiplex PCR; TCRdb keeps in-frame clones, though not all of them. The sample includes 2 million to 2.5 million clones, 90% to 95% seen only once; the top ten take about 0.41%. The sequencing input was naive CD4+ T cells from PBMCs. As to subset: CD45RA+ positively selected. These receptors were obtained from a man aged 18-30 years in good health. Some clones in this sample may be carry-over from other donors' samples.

CDR3: CAIGLAGVRNTGELFF. In nucleotides, the CDR3 is TGTGCCATTGGCCTAGCGGGAGTACGAAACACCGGGGAGCTGTTTTTT. The J gene is TRBJ2-2, the V gene TRBV10-3; 10 bases align to TRBD2. CDR1 is ENHRY and CDR2 is SYGVKD in the germline V gene. The CDR3 covers 16 residues. V lost 9 bases to trimming and J lost 2 bases; unmatched junction nucleotides: 9.

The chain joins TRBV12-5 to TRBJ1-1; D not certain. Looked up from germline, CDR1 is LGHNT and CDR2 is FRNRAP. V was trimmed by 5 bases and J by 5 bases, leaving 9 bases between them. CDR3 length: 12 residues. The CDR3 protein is CASGPLWTEAFF. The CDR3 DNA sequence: TGTGCTAGTGGTCCCCTTTGGACTGAAGCTTTCTTT.